This T cell receptor (beta chain) was documented in a study of T-cell reconstitution after alpha-beta-depleted transplantation in children listed by TCRdb under 2016. Concerning the study at large: Using TCR repertoire profiling, the study quantitatively followed how T-cell immune reconstitution unfolded in children after TCRalphabeta/CD19-depleted allogeneic hematopoietic cell transplantation.

This clonotype was counted ten times or more. Its antigen is currently not known. No base-level quality is on record; no much larger clone is a single base apart. Libraries were constructed by PCR. TCRdb records Illumina HiSeq 2500 as the sequencer. TCR libraries were prepared with molecular barcoding, using unique molecular identifiers to normalize TCRbeta repertoire quantification. TCRdb itself trimmed the public reads at Q25 with fastp, ran MiXCR and retained productive beta chains. One record per CDR3 amino acid sequence lists the most common genes and DNA. The sample has about 200,000 distinct CDR3 sequences on record, 13% to 15% of them singletons. The ten most abundant clones make up less than 15% of the sample. Trimming at the junction amounts to 1 base on V and 3 bases on J, and the germline ends lie 9 bases apart. From its cysteine to its phenylalanine, the CDR3 spans 14 amino acids. The read is trimmed to its CDR3 DNA, 42 bases read in frame from base 1.

The receptor chain draws on TRBV12-3 or TRBV12-4 and TRBJ1-2; perhaps TRBD1 is the D gene, with 5 bases matching. Source: PBMCs from the stem cell graft donor, taken from the stem cell graft. The TCR originated in a human donor who donated a stem cell graft to a child with acute lymphoblastic leukemia. The CDR3 amino acid sequence is: CASSLDRTYYGYTF. The bases are TGTGCCAGCAGTTTAGACAGGACCTACTATGGCTACACCTTC.